This T cell receptor (beta chain) was sequenced in a study of T cells in Graves' hyperthyroidism and ophthalmopathy. From RNA transcripts, TCR beta CDR3 regions were amplified. Using the HTBI primer set, a first-round RT-PCR was run on the TCR CDR3. TCRdb ran MiXCR on the multiplex PCR reads and lists one entry per CDR3 protein. The sample yields 450,000 to 550,000 distinct CDR3 sequences, around a quarter seen once. This CDR3 has 16 amino acids. With 6 bases removed from V and 2 bases from J, the gap between germline ends came to 17 bases. CDR1 is SNHLY and CDR2 is FYNNEI in the germline V gene. Study outcomes and limitations: Blood also showed most of the thyroid clonotypes that were expanded above 0.001.

Ophthalmopathy patients showed a Clinical Activity Score of at least 3, NOSPECS grade of at least 4 and duration under 3 months. PBMCs stemmed from 10 ml fresh peripheral blood. Ten or more counts support this clonotype. As yet, its antigen is unknown. J is TRBJ1-5 and V is TRBV2; D might be TRBD1 (5 bases). Sequences were obtained from blood. The receptor was isolated from a young woman with Graves' ophthalmopathy. The CDR3 spells CASSDQGTSGNQPQHF. The CDR3 region has the DNA TGTGCCAGCAGCGACCAGGGAACCTCGGGCAATCAGCCCCAGCATTTT.